What follows are 25 T cell receptor beta chains derived from one specimen sequenced in a study of CD8 T cells in Susac syndrome. With random hexamers, reverse transcription was performed on 0.5 to 1 ug of RNA. TCRdb analysed the immunoSEQ multiplex PCR reads with MiXCR anew, one entry per CDR3 protein. The sample includes 95,000 to 150,000 distinct CDR3 sequences, roughly 94% of them seen just once. The sample consisted of CD8+ T cells from PBMCs. These TCRs come from a human donor with Susac syndrome.

The chain joins TRBV29-1 to TRBJ1-2, with D unclear. The CDR3 is 13 amino acids. In germline, CDR1 is SQVTM, CDR2 ANQGSEA. V gave up 5 bases and J gave up 4 bases, with 14 bases separating them. CDR3 in DNA: TGCAGCGTTTCCGAGGGCAGAAGCTATGGCTACACCTTC. It codes for CSVSEGRSYGYTF.

The genes are TRBV14 and TRBJ2-1; D is uncertain. This CDR3 spans 11 amino acids. Germline V CDR1 and CDR2: SGHDN, FVKESK. V gave up 2 bases and J gave up 8 bases, with 4 bases separating them. The CDR3 here is CASSQYDEQFF. DNA for the CDR3: TGTGCCAGCAGCCAATACGATGAGCAGTTCTTC.

V and J are TRBV6-1 and TRBJ1-1; 7 bases match TRBD1. In germline, CDR1 is MNHNS, CDR2 SASEGT. This CDR3 region has 15 residues. V shed 5 bases, J shed 1 base, and the junction held 7 bases outside the gene matches. In DNA form, the CDR3 reads TGTGCCAGCAGTCCCTACAGGGGAGGGAACACTGAAGCTTTCTTT. Its protein product is CASSPYRGGNTEAFF.

The chain combines TRBV15 with TRBJ2-1, with 10 bases identical to TRBD2. J was trimmed by 4 bases and V by 0 bases; bases with no gene match: 3. Germline assignment: CDR1 LNHNV and CDR2 YYDKDF (reference sequence). The CDR3 consists of 16 residues. The CDR3 DNA reads TGTGCCACCAGCAGAGAACGTAGCGGGGGGTACAATGAGCAGTTCTTC. Translating it yields CATSRERSGGYNEQFF.

This rearrangement joins TRBV6-2 or TRBV6-3 to TRBJ2-2; D is unresolved. Trimming pared 8 bases from V and 5 bases from J, leaving 9 bases between. CDR1 MNHEY and CDR2 SVGEGT come from the germline V gene. This CDR3 has 12 amino acids. CDR3 amino acids: CASARLTGELFF. Here the CDR3 DNA reads TGTGCCAGCGCACGGTTAACCGGGGAGCTGTTTTTT.

The V gene is TRBV20-1, the J gene TRBJ2-1; D unresolved. Trimming took off 0 bases at V and 6 bases at J, with 9 bases between the two ends. Germline CDR1 reads DFQATT; CDR2 reads SNEGSKA (reference sequence). This CDR3 is 13 amino acids long. This chain's CDR3 is CSARDIDSNEQFF. CDR3 DNA sequence: TGCAGTGCTAGAGATATTGACTCCAATGAGCAGTTCTTC.

The chain combines TRBV29-1 with TRBJ1-2; no reliable D call. Per germline, CDR1 SQVTM and CDR2 ANQGSEA. V was shortened by 2 bases and J by 7 bases, with 11 bases between the two germline ends. CDR3 length: 12 residues. CDR3 coding DNA: TGCAGCGTTGAACGGGATCGAAGTGGCTACACCTTC. This sequence encodes CSVERDRSGYTF.

V is TRBV3-1 and J is TRBJ2-1, with unresolved D. Trimming cost V 0 bases and J 2 bases, with 5 bases left between them. The CDR3 length is 14 residues. Germline CDR1 reads LGHDT; CDR2 reads YNNKEL (reference sequence). CDR3 nucleotides: TGTGCCAGCAGCCAAGATATGACCTACAATGAGCAGTTCTTC. As protein: CASSQDMTYNEQFF.

This rearrangement joins TRBV29-1 to TRBJ2-7; maybe TRBD1 (6 bases). The V end lost 6 bases, the J end lost 3 bases, and 18 bases lay between the germline ends. The CDR3 has 14 amino acids. Germline assignment: CDR1 SQVTM and CDR2 ANQGSEA. The CDR3 is CSVAILQGVYEQYF. The CDR3, as DNA: TGCAGCGTCGCTATCTTACAGGGTGTCTACGAGCAGTACTTC.

V is TRBV12-3 or TRBV12-4 and J is TRBJ1-1, with TRBD1 matching over 8 bases. V shed 5 bases and J 8 bases; nucleotides not matched to a gene: 4. The CDR3 spans 12 residues. In DNA, the CDR3 is TGTGCCAGCAGTCCCCGGGACAGGGAAGCTTTCTTT. This sequence encodes CASSPRDREAFF.

The chain has TRBV5-6 and TRBJ2-2; TRBD1 matches at 7 bases. Per the germline V gene, CDR1 is SGHDT and CDR2 is YYEEEE. The CDR3 is 15 amino acids. J was trimmed by 3 bases and V by 4 bases; bases with no gene match: 6. CDR3 DNA sequence: TGTGCCAGCAGCCCCTCGACAGGGTACACCGGGGAGCTGTTTTTT. This gives the protein CASSPSTGYTGELFF. The variable domain in full, completed from reference TRBV5-6 and TRBJ2-2, reads DAGVTQSPTHLIKTRGQQVTLRCSPKSGHDTVSWYQQALGQGPQFIFQYYEEEERQRGNFPDRFSGHQFPNYSSELNVNALLLGDSALYLCASSPSTGYTGELFFGEGSRLTVL.

The V call is TRBV9, the J call TRBJ2-4, with D possibly TRBD2 on 6 matching bases. This CDR3 has 12 amino acids. Between the trimmed V and J ends, which lost 3 bases and 5 bases, there was a span of 6 bases. Germline V CDR1 and CDR2: SGDLS, YYNGEE. The chain's CDR3 is CASSAGENIQYF. CDR3 nucleotides: TGTGCCAGCAGCGCGGGGGAAAACATTCAGTACTTC.

This chain joins TRBV12-3 or TRBV12-4 and TRBJ2-5; D unclear. The CDR3 covers 13 residues. V shed 6 bases and J shed 5 bases, with 13 bases lying between them. CDR3 region: CASSLRGSETQYF. The CDR3 region has the DNA TGTGCCAGCAGCCTGCGTGGTTCGGAGACCCAGTACTTC.

V gene TRBV7-9 combines with J gene TRBJ2-7, with D perhaps matching TRBD2 (5 bases). This CDR3 is 12 amino acids long. Germline-derived CDR1 and CDR2 are SEHNR and FQNEAQ (reference sequence). The V end lost 8 bases, the J end lost 3 bases, and 11 bases lay between the germline ends. The CDR3 loop is CASRGASYEQYF. The CDR3 region has the DNA TGTGCCAGCCGGGGTGCCAGCTACGAGCAGTACTTC. Together with reference TRBV7-9 and TRBJ2-7, the CDR3 gives the full variable domain: DTGVSQNPRHKITKRGQNVTFRCDPISEHNRLYWYRQTLGQGPEFLTYFQNEAQLEKSRLLSDRFSAERPKGSFSTLEIQRTEQGDSAMYLCASRGASYEQYFGPGTRLTVT.

In its sample, this clonotype was seen once. The genes are TRBV6-5 and TRBJ1-6; D might be TRBD1 (5 bases). Trimming cost V 2 bases and J 8 bases, with 13 bases left between them. Germline-derived CDR1 and CDR2 are MNHEY and SVGAGI. This CDR3 contains 15 residues. As DNA, the CDR3 is TGTGCCAGCAGTTACGCAACCGGGGGGTATTCACCCCTCCACTTT. It translates to CASSYATGGYSPLHF.

V usage is TRBV6-5 and J usage is TRBJ2-7, with D possibly TRBD2 on 5 matching bases. Germline V gene data show CDR1 as MNHEY and CDR2 as SVGAGI. The CDR3 sequence is 14 residues long. With 2 bases removed from V and 0 bases from J, the gap between germline ends came to 8 bases. The CDR3 sequence: CASSYEGSSYEQYF. In nucleotides, the CDR3 is TGTGCCAGCAGTTACGAGGGCAGCTCCTACGAGCAGTACTTC.

This clonotype appeared a single time. The chain carries TRBV6-5 and TRBJ1-1, with D possibly matching TRBD1 (6 bases). There are 11 residues in the CDR3. V was trimmed by 10 bases and J by 4 bases, leaving 10 bases between them. Germline V gene lookup returns CDR1 MNHEY and CDR2 SVGAGI. The CDR3 coding sequence is TGTGCCATCGAGGGGGGCACTGAAGCTTTCTTT. This gives the protein CAIEGGTEAFF.

The chain has TRBV2 and TRBJ2-1, with D unclear. CDR1 SNHLY and CDR2 FYNNEI come from the germline V gene. Deletions cut 0 bases from V and 10 bases from J, with 10 bases between. The CDR3 loop spans 13 amino acids. CDR3 DNA sequence: TGTGCCAGCAGTGAAGCGCTTCACGGAGAGCAGTTCTTC. It specifies CASSEALHGEQFF.

The chain carries TRBV13 and TRBJ2-7; 9 nucleotides line up with TRBD1. CDR1 PRHDT and CDR2 FYEKMQ come from the germline V gene (reference sequence). With V trimmed by 1 base and J by 0 bases, 1 base remained unmatched. The CDR3 covers 15 residues. The CDR3 DNA follows: TGTGCCAGCAGCTTAGAGGGACAGGGCTCCTACGAGCAGTACTTC. The encoded protein is CASSLEGQGSYEQYF.

The V gene is TRBV10-3, the J gene TRBJ1-1, with D possibly being TRBD1 (6 bases). Trimming took 3 bases from V and 11 from J, leaving 10 bases between them. The CDR3 spans 11 residues. CDR1 is ENHRY and CDR2 is SYGVKD in the germline V gene. In nucleotides, the CDR3 is TGTGCCATCAGTGATTTGGGACACGCTTTCTTT. Its protein product is CAISDLGHAFF.

In nucleotides, the CDR3 is TGTGCCACCAGCAGTCGGGACAGGTCTTTCTACGAGCAGTACTTC. This translates into CATSSRDRSFYEQYF. V usage is TRBV15 and J usage is TRBJ2-7; the match to TRBD1 covers 8 bases. Trimming removed 3 bases from V and 3 bases from J; junction bases left unmatched: 7. The CDR3 loop spans 15 amino acids. Per the germline V gene, CDR1 is LNHNV and CDR2 is YYDKDF (reference sequence).

V is TRBV20-1 and J is TRBJ2-7, with TRBD2 matching 7 bases. Per the germline V gene, CDR1 is DFQATT and CDR2 is SNEGSKA (reference sequence). J was trimmed by 1 base and V by 5 bases; bases with no gene match: 11. The CDR3 runs to 15 residues. The CDR3 protein is CSARLERGFSYEQYF. CDR3 in DNA: TGCAGTGCTCGCTTGGAGCGGGGCTTTTCCTACGAGCAGTACTTC.

The chain couples TRBV30 to TRBJ2-7, with TRBD1 identical over 8 bases. Trimming took 3 bases from V and 6 from J; bases not matched to a gene: 10. Germline CDR1 GTSNPN, CDR2 SVGIG (reference sequence). CDR3 length equals 14 residues. The CDR3 region has the DNA TGTGCCTGGAGCCCGCGGGGCAGGGGGCTCGAGCAGTACTTC. This encodes CAWSPRGRGLEQYF.

The chain recombines TRBV6-6 with TRBJ2-7; 12 bases map to TRBD1. Germline V gene lookup returns CDR1 MNHNY and CDR2 SVGAGI (reference sequence). CDR3 length: 14 residues. Unmatched junction bases numbered 7, after V lost 7 bases and J lost 6 bases. As DNA, the CDR3 is TGTGCCAGCACCGACCGGGACAGGGGGCGCGAGCAGTACTTC. Translated, it gives CASTDRDRGREQYF.

The gene calls are TRBV5-6 and TRBJ1-1, with D perhaps TRBD1 (5 bases). Trimming removed 7 bases from V and 5 bases from J, with 9 bases in between. Germline CDR1 is SGHDT and CDR2 is YYEEEE. The CDR3 loop spans 11 amino acids. In DNA form, the CDR3 reads TGTGCCAGCGGCCGGGGGACTGAAGCTTTCTTT. This gives the protein CASGRGTEAFF.